This TCR beta chain was profiled in a study of T cell changes during pregnancy in multiple sclerosis. Produced via immunoSEQ multiplex PCR; TCRdb's table is partial and in-frame only. The table has under 85,000 clones, 75% to 90% seen once. CDR3 size: 11 residues. Trimming removed 0 bases from V and 3 bases from J, with 3 bases in between. CDR1 and CDR2 (germline): DFQATT, SNEGSKA (reference sequence). The chain carries TRBV20-1 and TRBJ2-7; D unclear. The receptor's source is a female donor in good health, enrolled as a control in a pregnancy study. This sample comprised peripheral blood, obtained after pregnancy. The DNA for the CDR3 is TGCAGTGCTAGAGATCTCTACGAGCAGTACTTC. It encodes CSARDLYEQYF.